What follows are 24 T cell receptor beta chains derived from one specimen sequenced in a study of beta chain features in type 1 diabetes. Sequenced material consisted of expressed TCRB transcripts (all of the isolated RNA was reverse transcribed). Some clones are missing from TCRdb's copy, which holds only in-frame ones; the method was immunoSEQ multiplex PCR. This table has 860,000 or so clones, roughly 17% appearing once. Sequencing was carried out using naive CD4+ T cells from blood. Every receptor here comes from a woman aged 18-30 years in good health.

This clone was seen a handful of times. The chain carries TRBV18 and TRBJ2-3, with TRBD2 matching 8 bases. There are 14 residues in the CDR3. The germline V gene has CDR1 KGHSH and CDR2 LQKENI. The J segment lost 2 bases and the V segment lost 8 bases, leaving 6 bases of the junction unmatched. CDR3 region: CASRGLASTDTQYF. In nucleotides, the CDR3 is TGTGCCAGCCGTGGACTAGCCTCCACAGATACGCAGTATTTT.

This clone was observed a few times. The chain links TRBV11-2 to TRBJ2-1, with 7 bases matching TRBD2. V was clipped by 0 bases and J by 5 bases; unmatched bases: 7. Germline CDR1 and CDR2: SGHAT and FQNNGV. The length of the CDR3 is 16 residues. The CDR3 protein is CASSLDRRESHNEQFF. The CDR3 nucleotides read TGTGCCAGCAGCTTAGATCGGCGGGAGTCCCACAATGAGCAGTTCTTC.

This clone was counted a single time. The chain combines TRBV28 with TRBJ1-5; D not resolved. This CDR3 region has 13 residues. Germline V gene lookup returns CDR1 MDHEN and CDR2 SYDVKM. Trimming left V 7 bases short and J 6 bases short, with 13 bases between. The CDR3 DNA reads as TGTGCCAGCAACCTAGCAGGTTCTCAGCCCCAGCATTTT. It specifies CASNLAGSQPQHF.

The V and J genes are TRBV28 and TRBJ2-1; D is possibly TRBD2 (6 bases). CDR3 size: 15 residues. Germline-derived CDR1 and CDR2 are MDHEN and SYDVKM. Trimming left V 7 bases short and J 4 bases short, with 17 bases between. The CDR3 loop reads CASTRSGPRYNEQFF. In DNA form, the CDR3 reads TGTGCCAGCACCAGGAGCGGGCCCCGGTACAATGAGCAGTTCTTC.

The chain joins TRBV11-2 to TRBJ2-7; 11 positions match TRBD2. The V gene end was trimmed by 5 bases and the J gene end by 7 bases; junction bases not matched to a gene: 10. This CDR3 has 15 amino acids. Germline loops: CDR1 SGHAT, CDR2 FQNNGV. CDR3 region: CASSATTSGNYEQYF. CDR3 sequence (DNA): TGTGCCAGCAGCGCAACGACTAGCGGGAATTATGAGCAGTACTTC.

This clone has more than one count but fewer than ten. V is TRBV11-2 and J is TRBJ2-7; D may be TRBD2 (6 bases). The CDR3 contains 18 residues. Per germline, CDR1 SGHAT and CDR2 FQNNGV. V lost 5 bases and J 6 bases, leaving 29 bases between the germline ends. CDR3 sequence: CASSRSVNSGFPGGEQYF. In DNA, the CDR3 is TGTGCCAGCAGCCGCTCGGTAAATAGCGGATTCCCGGGCGGCGAGCAGTACTTC.

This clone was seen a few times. Here the CDR3 DNA reads TGTGCCATCAGACCGGGACAGGGCACTTACGAGCAGTACTTC. Its translation is CAIRPGQGTYEQYF. The chain has TRBV10-3 and TRBJ2-7, with TRBD1 identical over 9 bases. V lost 6 bases and J lost 4; bases outside the gene matches: 7. This CDR3 spans 14 amino acids. Per germline, CDR1 ENHRY and CDR2 SYGVKD.

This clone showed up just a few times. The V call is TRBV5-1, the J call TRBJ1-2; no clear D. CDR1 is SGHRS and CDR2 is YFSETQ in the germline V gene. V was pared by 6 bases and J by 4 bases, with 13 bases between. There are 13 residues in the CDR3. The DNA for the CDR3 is TGCGCCAGCACTGCGGGAGAGAGCTATGGCTACACCTTC. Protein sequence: CASTAGESYGYTF.

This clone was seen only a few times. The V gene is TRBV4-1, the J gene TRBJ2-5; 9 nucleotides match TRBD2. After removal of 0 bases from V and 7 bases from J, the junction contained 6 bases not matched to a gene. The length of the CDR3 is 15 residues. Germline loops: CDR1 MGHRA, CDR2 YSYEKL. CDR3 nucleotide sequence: TGCGCCAGCAGCCAAGACGGGGCGGGAGGGGTGACCCAGTACTTC. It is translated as CASSQDGAGGVTQYF.

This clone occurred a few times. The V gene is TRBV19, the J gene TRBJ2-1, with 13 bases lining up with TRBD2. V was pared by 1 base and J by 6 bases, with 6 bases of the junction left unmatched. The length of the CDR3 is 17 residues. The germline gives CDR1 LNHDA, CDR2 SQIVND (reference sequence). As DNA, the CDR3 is TGTGCCAGTAGTATAGTTACTAGCGGGAGGGCCATCAATGAGCAGTTCTTC. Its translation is CASSIVTSGRAINEQFF. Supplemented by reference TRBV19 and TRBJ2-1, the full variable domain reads DGGITQSPKYLFRKEGQNVTLSCEQNLNHDAMYWYRQDPGQGLRLIYYSQIVNDFQKGDIAEGYSVSREKKESFPLTVTSAQKNPTAFYLCASSIVTSGRAINEQFFGPGTRLTVL.

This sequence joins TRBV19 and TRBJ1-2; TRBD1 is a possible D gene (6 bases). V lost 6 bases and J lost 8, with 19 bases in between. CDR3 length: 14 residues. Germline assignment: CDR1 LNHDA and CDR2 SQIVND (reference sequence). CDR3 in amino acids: CASRAGTHSFGYTF. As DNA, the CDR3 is TGTGCCAGTAGAGCCGGGACACACTCATTCGGCTACACCTTC.

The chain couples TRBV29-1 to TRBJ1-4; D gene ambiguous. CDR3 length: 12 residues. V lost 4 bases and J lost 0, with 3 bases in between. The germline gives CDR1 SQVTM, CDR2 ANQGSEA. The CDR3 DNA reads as TGCAGCGTTGTAGCAACTAATGAAAAACTGTTTTTT. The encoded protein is CSVVATNEKLFF.

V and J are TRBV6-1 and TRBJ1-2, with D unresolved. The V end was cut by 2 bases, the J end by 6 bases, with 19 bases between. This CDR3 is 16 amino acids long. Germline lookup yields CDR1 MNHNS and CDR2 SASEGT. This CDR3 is CASSEHAWRQGNGYTF. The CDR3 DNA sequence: TGTGCCAGCAGTGAACACGCTTGGCGCCAAGGGAATGGCTACACCTTC.

CDR3: CASSSKTSGAYNEQFF. CDR3 bases: TGTGCCAGCAGTTCAAAGACTAGCGGAGCCTACAATGAGCAGTTCTTC. The rearrangement uses TRBV27 and TRBJ2-1; 9 bases are a match to TRBD2. The V gene end was trimmed by 4 bases and the J gene end by 2 bases; junction bases not matched to a gene: 6. The CDR3 covers 16 residues. Germline V lookup: CDR1 MNHEY, CDR2 SMNVEV (reference sequence).

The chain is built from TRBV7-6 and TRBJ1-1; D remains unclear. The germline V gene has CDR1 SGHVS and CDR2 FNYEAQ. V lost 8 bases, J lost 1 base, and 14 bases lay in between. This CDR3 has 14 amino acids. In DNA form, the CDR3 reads TGTGCCAGCTCAGCCCACCCGGCGAACACTGAAGCTTTCTTT. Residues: CASSAHPANTEAFF.

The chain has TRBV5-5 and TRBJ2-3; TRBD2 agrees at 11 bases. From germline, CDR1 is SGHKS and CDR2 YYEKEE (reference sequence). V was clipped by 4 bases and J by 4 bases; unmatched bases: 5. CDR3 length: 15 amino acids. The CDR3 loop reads CASSTLAGVADTQYF. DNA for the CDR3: TGTGCCAGCAGCACACTAGCGGGAGTTGCAGATACGCAGTATTTT. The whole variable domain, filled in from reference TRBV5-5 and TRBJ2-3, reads DAGVTQSPTHLIKTRGQQVTLRCSPISGHKSVSWYQQVLGQGPQFIFQYYEKEERGRGNFPDRFSARQFPNYSSELNVNALLLGDSALYLCASSTLAGVADTQYFGPGTRLTVL.

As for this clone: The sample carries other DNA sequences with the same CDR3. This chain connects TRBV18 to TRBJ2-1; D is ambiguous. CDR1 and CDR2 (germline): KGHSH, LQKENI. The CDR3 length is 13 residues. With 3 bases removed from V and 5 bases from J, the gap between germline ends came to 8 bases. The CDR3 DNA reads TGTGCCAGCTCACCTGGCCAGGACAATGAGCAGTTCTTC. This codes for CASSPGQDNEQFF.

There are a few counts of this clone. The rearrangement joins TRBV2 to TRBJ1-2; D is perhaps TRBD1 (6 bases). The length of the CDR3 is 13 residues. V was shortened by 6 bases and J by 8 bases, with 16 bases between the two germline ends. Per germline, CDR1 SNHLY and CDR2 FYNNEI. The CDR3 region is CASSYPGGLGYTF. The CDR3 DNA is TGTGCCAGCAGCTACCCCGGGGGCTTGGGCTACACCTTC.

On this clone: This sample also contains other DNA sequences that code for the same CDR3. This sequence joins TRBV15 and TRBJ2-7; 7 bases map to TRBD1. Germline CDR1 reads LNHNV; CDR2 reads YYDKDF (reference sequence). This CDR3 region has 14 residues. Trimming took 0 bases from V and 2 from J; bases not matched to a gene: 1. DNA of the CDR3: TGTGCCACCAGCAGAGATCAGGGGGCCTACGAGCAGTACTTC. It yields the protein CATSRDQGAYEQYF.

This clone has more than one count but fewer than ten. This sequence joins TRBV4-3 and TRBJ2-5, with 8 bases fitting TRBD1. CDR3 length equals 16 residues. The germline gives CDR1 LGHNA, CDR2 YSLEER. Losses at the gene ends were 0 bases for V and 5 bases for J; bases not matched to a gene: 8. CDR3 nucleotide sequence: TGCGCCAGCAGCCAAGAGAGGGCAGGGGGCTATGAGACCCAGTACTTC. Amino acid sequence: CASSQERAGGYETQYF.

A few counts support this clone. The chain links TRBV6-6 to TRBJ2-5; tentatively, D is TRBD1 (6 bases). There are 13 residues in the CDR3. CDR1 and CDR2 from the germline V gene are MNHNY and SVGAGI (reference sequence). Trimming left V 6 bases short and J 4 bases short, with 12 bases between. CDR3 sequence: CASSRDIRETQYF. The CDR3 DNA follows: TGTGCCAGCAGCCGGGACATTCGAGAGACCCAGTACTTC.

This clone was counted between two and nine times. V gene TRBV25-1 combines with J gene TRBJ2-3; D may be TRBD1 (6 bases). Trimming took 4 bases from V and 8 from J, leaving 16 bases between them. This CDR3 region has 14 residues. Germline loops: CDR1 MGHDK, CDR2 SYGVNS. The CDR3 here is CASSVLDLQGTQYF. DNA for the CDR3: TGTGCCAGCAGTGTTTTAGACCTACAGGGTACGCAGTATTTT. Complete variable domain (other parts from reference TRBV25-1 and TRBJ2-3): EADIYQTPRYLVIGTGKKITLECSQTMGHDKMYWYQQDPGMELHLIHYSYGVNSTEKGDLSSESTVSRIRTEHFPLTLESARPSHTSQYLCASSVLDLQGTQYFGPGTRLTVL.

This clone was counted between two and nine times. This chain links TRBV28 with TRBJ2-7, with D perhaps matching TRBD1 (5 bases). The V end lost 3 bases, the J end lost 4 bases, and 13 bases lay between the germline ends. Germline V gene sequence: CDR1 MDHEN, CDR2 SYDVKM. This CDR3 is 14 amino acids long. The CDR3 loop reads CASSFVLGAYEQYF. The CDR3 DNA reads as TGTGCCAGCAGTTTTGTGTTAGGGGCTTACGAGCAGTACTTC.

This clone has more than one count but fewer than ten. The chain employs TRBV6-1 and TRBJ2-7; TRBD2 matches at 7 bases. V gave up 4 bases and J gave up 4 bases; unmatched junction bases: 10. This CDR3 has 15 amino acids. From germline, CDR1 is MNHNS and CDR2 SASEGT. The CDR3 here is CASSVLSGLLYEQYF. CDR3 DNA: TGTGCCAGCAGTGTTCTATCGGGACTATTATACGAGCAGTACTTC.